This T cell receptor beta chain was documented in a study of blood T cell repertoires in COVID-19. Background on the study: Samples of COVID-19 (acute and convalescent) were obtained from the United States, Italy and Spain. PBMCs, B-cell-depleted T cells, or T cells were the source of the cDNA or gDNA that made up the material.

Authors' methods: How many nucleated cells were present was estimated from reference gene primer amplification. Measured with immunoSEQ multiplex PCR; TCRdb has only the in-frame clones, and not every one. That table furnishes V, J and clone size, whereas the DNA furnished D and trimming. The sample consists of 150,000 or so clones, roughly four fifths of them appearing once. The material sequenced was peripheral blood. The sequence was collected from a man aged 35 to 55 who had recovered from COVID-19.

The CDR3 nucleotides are TGTGCCAGCAGTTATTTGACAGGGGGCTACAATGAGCAGTTCTTC. It specifies CASSYLTGGYNEQFF. The chain is built from TRBV2 and TRBJ2-1; 9 nucleotides match TRBD1. The CDR3 is made up of 15 amino acids. Germline lookup yields CDR1 SNHLY and CDR2 FYNNEI. The ends lost 5 bases at V and 3 bases at J; junction bases unmatched: 5.